Listed here are 25 T cell receptor beta chains from one sample, sequenced in a study of T cell responses to AZD1222 COVID-19 vaccine. Here immunoSEQ multiplex PCR was the method, and the copy in TCRdb shows in-frame clones only, minus some. The sample includes about 72,000 clones, roughly nine tenths seen only once; the top ten take roughly 31%. Sequenced here: peripheral blood, sampled 28 days after the second AZD1222 dose. All receptors derive from an adult who received the AZD1222 COVID-19 vaccine.

The chain carries TRBV7-2 and TRBJ1-6; no firm D call. The CDR3 spans 18 residues. Looked up from germline, CDR1 is SGHTA and CDR2 is FQGNSA. Trimming took off 4 bases at V and 0 bases at J, with 16 bases between the two ends. CDR3 DNA sequence: TGTGCCAGCAGCTCCCTTGGTATGGGCGGCTCCTATAATTCACCCCTCCACTTT. As protein: CASSSLGMGGSYNSPLHF.

This clone came up once. This chain connects TRBV2 to TRBJ2-5; no clear D. The V end lost 3 bases, the J end lost 1 base, and 3 bases lay between the germline ends. Per the germline V gene, CDR1 is SNHLY and CDR2 is FYNNEI. The CDR3 is 12 amino acids. As DNA, the CDR3 is TGTGCCAGCAGTGACAGCCAAGAGACCCAGTACTTC. Protein product: CASSDSQETQYF.

This chain connects TRBV28 to TRBJ2-7, with 7 nucleotides matching TRBD2. In germline, CDR1 is MDHEN, CDR2 SYDVKM. Trimming cost V 2 bases and J 7 bases; bases outside gene matches: 8. The CDR3 is 14 residues long. CDR3 sequence reads: CASSLGGSTEEQYF. The DNA for the CDR3 is TGTGCCAGCAGTTTAGGCGGGAGTACCGAGGAGCAGTACTTC.

This clone was seen just once. V and J are TRBV19 and TRBJ2-1, with 11 bases aligning to TRBD1. Losses at the gene ends were 3 bases for V and 8 bases for J; bases not matched to a gene: 3. The CDR3 runs to 14 residues. Germline V CDR1 and CDR2: LNHDA, SQIVND (reference sequence). CDR3 residues: CASSIGTGGDEQFF. DNA for the CDR3: TGTGCCAGTAGTATCGGGACAGGGGGTGATGAGCAGTTCTTC.

This chain joins TRBV27 and TRBJ1-5, with TRBD1 as a possible D gene (5 bases). Germline CDR1 and CDR2: MNHEY and SMNVEV (reference sequence). The CDR3 has 15 residues. Between the trimmed V and J ends, which lost 2 bases and 6 bases, there was a span of 14 bases. CDR3 in DNA: TGTGCCAGCAGTTTAGGTCCGGACGGGGGTCAGCCCCAGCATTTT. Protein product: CASSLGPDGGQPQHF.

The V gene is TRBV15, the J gene TRBJ1-5, with D unclear. This CDR3 has 14 residues. Germline assignment: CDR1 LNHNV and CDR2 YYDKDF (reference sequence). Deletions cut 0 bases from V and 1 base from J, with 4 bases between. The CDR3 DNA follows: TGTGCCACCAGCAGAGATCGAAGCAATCAGCCCCAGCATTTT. This translates into CATSRDRSNQPQHF. Supplemented by reference TRBV15 and TRBJ1-5, the full variable domain reads DAMVIQNPRYQVTQFGKPVTLSCSQTLNHNVMYWYQQKSSQAPKLLFHYYDKDFNNEADTPDNFQSRRPNTSFCFLDIRSPGLGDTAMYLCATSRDRSNQPQHFGDGTRLSIL.

The rearrangement joins TRBV9 to TRBJ2-2; D is undetermined. Germline V gene lookup returns CDR1 SGDLS and CDR2 YYNGEE. V was clipped by 7 bases and J by 4 bases, with 8 bases between them. The CDR3 is made up of 12 amino acids. CDR3 DNA: TGTGCCAGCCGAGCAGGCACCGGGGAGCTGTTTTTT. Translated: CASRAGTGELFF.

The CDR3 reads CASSQEIGGHTDTQYF. The CDR3 nucleotides read TGCGCCAGCAGCCAAGAGATAGGAGGCCACACAGATACGCAGTATTTT. The chain recombines TRBV4-3 with TRBJ2-3; possibly TRBD2 for D (5 bases). This CDR3 comprises 16 residues. CDR1 is LGHNA, CDR2 YSLEER, per germline. Trimming stripped 0 bases from V and 2 bases from J, with 12 bases between.

The V and J genes are TRBV5-1 and TRBJ2-3; no definite D call. The CDR3 extends over 14 amino acids. V lost 2 bases and J lost 2, with 9 bases in between. Germline V gives CDR1 SGHRS, CDR2 YFSETQ. CDR3 loop: CASSFPQDTDTQYF. The CDR3 DNA reads TGCGCCAGCAGCTTCCCCCAGGACACAGATACGCAGTATTTT.

The V and J genes are TRBV4-1 and TRBJ1-1; 7 nucleotides match TRBD1. Germline V gene sequence: CDR1 MGHRA, CDR2 YSYEKL. The CDR3 is 15 amino acids. V trimming: 7 bases; J trimming: 4 bases; junction bases outside the gene matches: 12. The CDR3 DNA follows: TGCGCCAGCATCCAGGGGGGGGAGGAAACCACTGAAGCTTTCTTT. This encodes CASIQGGEETTEAFF.

The chain joins TRBV10-3 to TRBJ2-1; 8 positions agree with TRBD1. The CDR3 runs to 17 residues. Germline CDR1 is ENHRY and CDR2 is SYGVKD. The trim removed 5 bases at V and 7 bases at J, leaving 16 bases unmatched. CDR3 residues: CAISSPQDRDLGNEQFF. The CDR3 coding sequence is TGTGCCATCAGTAGCCCCCAGGACAGGGACCTCGGAAATGAGCAGTTCTTC.

The rearrangement links TRBV9 to TRBJ2-2; D might be TRBD2 (6 bases). V gave up 3 bases and J gave up 0 bases, with 12 bases separating them. This CDR3 has 16 amino acids. Germline assignment: CDR1 SGDLS and CDR2 YYNGEE. The CDR3 DNA follows: TGTGCCAGCAGCGGTCTAGCGCGGCCGAACACCGGGGAGCTGTTTTTT. It encodes CASSGLARPNTGELFF.

The V gene is TRBV28, the J gene TRBJ1-1; the D gene is possibly TRBD1 (5 bases). V was clipped by 6 bases and J by 1 base, with 12 bases between them. This CDR3 contains 14 residues. Germline-derived CDR1 and CDR2 are MDHEN and SYDVKM. As DNA, the CDR3 is TGTGCCAGCAGAGAGACGGGGCCGAACACTGAAGCTTTCTTT. It encodes CASRETGPNTEAFF.

The chain has TRBV3-1 (or the pseudogene TRBV3-2) and TRBJ1-6, with a weak D call TRBD1 (5 bases). CDR1 is LGHDT and CDR2 is YNNKEL in the germline V gene (reference sequence). The length of the CDR3 is 16 residues. Trimming shortened V by 4 bases and J by 8 bases, and 18 bases separated the two germline ends. CDR3 protein: CASSPRETSRDSPLHF. The CDR3 nucleotides read TGTGCCAGCAGCCCCCGGGAGACAAGCAGGGATTCACCCCTCCACTTT.

J is TRBJ2-7 and V is TRBV7-2, with D possibly matching TRBD2 (6 bases). This CDR3 comprises 16 residues. Germline V gene lookup returns CDR1 SGHTA and CDR2 FQGNSA. Between the trimmed V and J ends, which lost 5 bases and 0 bases, there was a span of 17 bases. DNA of the CDR3: TGTGCCAGCAGCCAGGGACTGCGATACAGCTCCTACGAGCAGTACTTC. This sequence encodes CASSQGLRYSSYEQYF. The entire variable domain, with the rest obtained from reference TRBV7-2 and TRBJ2-7, is as follows: GAGVSQSPSNKVTEKGKDVELRCDPISGHTALYWYRQSLGQGLEFLIYFQGNSAPDKSGLPSDRFSAERTGGSVSTLTIQRTQQEDSAVYLCASSQGLRYSSYEQYFGPGTRLTVT.

Worth noting for this clone: In the same sample, other DNA sequences code for this CDR3. J is TRBJ2-7 and V is TRBV9; no firm D call. This CDR3 spans 13 amino acids. V lost 0 bases, J lost 3 bases, and 7 bases lay in between. CDR1 and CDR2 from the germline V gene are SGDLS and YYNGEE. CDR3 amino acids: CASSVGGSYEQYF. The CDR3 nucleotides read TGTGCCAGCAGCGTAGGTGGCAGCTACGAGCAGTACTTC.

As DNA, the CDR3 is TGTGCCAGCAGCCGCCGAACTAGCGGGAGGGCCCACTACGAGCAGTACTTC. This gives the protein CASSRRTSGRAHYEQYF. This chain connects TRBV3-1 (or the pseudogene TRBV3-2) to TRBJ2-7; 13 bases map to TRBD2. CDR1 and CDR2 from the germline V gene are LGHDT and YNNKEL (reference sequence). With 4 bases clipped from V and 3 bases from J, the junction kept 9 bases outside the gene matches. The CDR3 extends over 17 amino acids.

The chain couples TRBV29-1 to TRBJ2-1; D may correspond to TRBD1 or TRBD2 (6 bases each). The CDR3 has 15 residues. The germline CDR1 and CDR2 sequences are SQVTM and ANQGSEA. V gave up 6 bases and J gave up 5 bases, with 20 bases separating them. CDR3 coding DNA: TGCAGCGTCCTGGGGGGCGAATCCGTAGACAATGAGCAGTTCTTC. Its protein product is CSVLGGESVDNEQFF.

This chain links TRBV3-1 (or the pseudogene TRBV3-2) with TRBJ2-4; D unclear. Germline-derived CDR1 and CDR2 are LGHDT and YNNKEL (reference sequence). There are 17 residues in the CDR3. Deletions cut 1 base from V and 0 bases from J, with 13 bases between. CDR3 loop: CASSQVGGCLAKNIQYF. CDR3 nucleotide sequence: TGTGCCAGCAGCCAAGTTGGCGGCTGTCTAGCCAAAAACATTCAGTACTTC.

The chain has TRBV9 and TRBJ1-3; a possible D gene is TRBD1 (5 bases). Germline V gene lookup returns CDR1 SGDLS and CDR2 YYNGEE. CDR3 length: 15 residues. Trimming shortened V by 1 base and J by 4 bases, and 12 bases separated the two germline ends. The CDR3 sequence: CASSVSRERGNTIYF. The CDR3 DNA follows: TGTGCCAGCAGCGTATCCAGGGAGCGCGGAAACACCATATATTTT. The complete variable domain, with remaining parts taken from reference TRBV9 and TRBJ1-3, reads DSGVTQTPKHLITATGQRVTLRCSPRSGDLSVYWYQQSLDQGLQFLIQYYNGEERAKGNILERFSAQQFPDLHSELNLSSLELGDSALYFCASSVSRERGNTIYFGEGSWLTVV.

This chain links TRBV19 with TRBJ1-2; 8 nucleotides match TRBD1. Germline loops: CDR1 LNHDA, CDR2 SQIVND (reference sequence). This CDR3 comprises 16 residues. The V gene end was trimmed by 2 bases and the J gene end by 5 bases; junction bases not matched to a gene: 10. CDR3 coding DNA: TGTGCCAGTAGTATAACGTTCGGGACAGGCGGGTATGGCTACACCTTC. Its protein product is CASSITFGTGGYGYTF.

This clone was seen a handful of times. The chain joins TRBV9 to TRBJ2-2; TRBD2 might be the D (6 bases). Per the germline V gene, CDR1 is SGDLS and CDR2 is YYNGEE. The V end was cut by 0 bases, the J end by 5 bases, with 8 bases between. The CDR3 totals 14 residues. CDR3 amino acids: CASSVGLATGELFF. DNA of the CDR3: TGTGCCAGCAGCGTAGGGCTAGCGACCGGGGAGCTGTTTTTT.

J is TRBJ1-6 and V is TRBV6-6; D remains unclear. The V end lost 5 bases, the J end lost 10 bases, and 21 bases lay between the germline ends. From germline, CDR1 is MNHNY and CDR2 SVGAGI (reference sequence). This CDR3 contains 16 residues. CDR3 region: CASSHADRTLWSPLHF. The CDR3 DNA is TGTGCCAGCAGTCATGCGGATAGAACCCTCTGGTCACCCCTCCACTTT.

The chain couples TRBV7-2 to TRBJ2-1, with TRBD2 identical over 12 bases. In germline, CDR1 is SGHTA, CDR2 FQGNSA. This CDR3 contains 18 residues. V was pared by 2 bases and J by 0 bases, with 5 bases of the junction left unmatched. CDR3 region: CASSLLASGGVSYNEQFF. The CDR3 coding sequence is TGTGCCAGCAGCTTACTTGCTAGCGGGGGGGTCTCCTACAATGAGCAGTTCTTC.

The rearrangement links TRBV2 to TRBJ1-2, with TRBD1 identical over 8 bases. CDR1 is SNHLY and CDR2 is FYNNEI in the germline V gene. Trimming took 2 bases from V and 4 from J; bases not matched to a gene: 0. CDR3 length equals 13 residues. The CDR3 bases are TGTGCCAGCAGTGAAACAGGGGGCTATGGCTACACCTTC. Encoded protein: CASSETGGYGYTF.